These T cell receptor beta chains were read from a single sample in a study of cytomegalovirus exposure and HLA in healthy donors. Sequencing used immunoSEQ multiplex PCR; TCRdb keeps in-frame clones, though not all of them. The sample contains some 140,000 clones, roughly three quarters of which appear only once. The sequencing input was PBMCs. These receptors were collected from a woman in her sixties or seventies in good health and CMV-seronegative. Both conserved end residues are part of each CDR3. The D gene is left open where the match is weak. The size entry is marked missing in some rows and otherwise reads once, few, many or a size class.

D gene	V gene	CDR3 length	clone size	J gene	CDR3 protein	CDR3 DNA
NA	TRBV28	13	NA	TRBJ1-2	CASSTGQLYGYTF	TGTGCCAGCAGTACCGGACAGCTCTATGGCTACACCTTC
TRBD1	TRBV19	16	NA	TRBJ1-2	CASSTPRDRADYGYTF	TGTGCCAGTAGTACTCCCCGGGACAGGGCTGACTATGGCTACACCTTC
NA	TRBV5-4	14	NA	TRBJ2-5	CASRSDVAEETQYF	TGTGCCAGCAGGTCCGACGTGGCGGAAGAGACCCAGTACTTC
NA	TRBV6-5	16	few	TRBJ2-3	CASSYIGVPSTDTQYF	TGTGCCAGCAGTTACATCGGGGTTCCCTCCACAGATACGCAGTATTTT
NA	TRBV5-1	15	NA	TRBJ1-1	CASSADSILNTEAFF	TGCGCCAGCAGCGCCGACAGTATACTGAACACTGAAGCTTTCTTT
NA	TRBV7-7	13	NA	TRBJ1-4	CASSLATGEKLFF	TGTGCCAGCAGCTTAGCTACAGGCGAAAAACTGTTTTTT
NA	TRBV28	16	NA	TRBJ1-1	CASSPGGVGANTEAFF	TGTGCCAGCAGTCCCGGGGGGGTAGGGGCGAACACTGAAGCTTTCTTT
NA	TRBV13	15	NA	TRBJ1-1	CASSSSLDWDTEAFF	TGTGCCAGCAGCTCTAGTCTAGATTGGGACACTGAAGCTTTCTTT
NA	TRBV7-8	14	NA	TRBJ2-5	CASSSRWGRETQYF	TGTGCCAGCAGCTCACGGTGGGGGAGGGAGACCCAGTACTTC
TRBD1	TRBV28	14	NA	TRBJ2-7	CASRGQGRGDEQYF	TGTGCCAGCAGGGGACAGGGGAGGGGGGACGAGCAGTACTTC
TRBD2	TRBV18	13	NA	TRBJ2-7	CASSPDGTNEQYF	TGTGCCAGCTCACCCGATGGGACTAACGAGCAGTACTTC
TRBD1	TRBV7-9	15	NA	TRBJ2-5	CASSLHQGAGETQYF	TGTGCCAGCAGCTTACACCAGGGGGCGGGAGAGACCCAGTACTTC
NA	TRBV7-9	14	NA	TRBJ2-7	CASLKGPTSYEQYF	TGTGCCAGTTTAAAGGGGCCGACTTCCTACGAGCAGTACTTC
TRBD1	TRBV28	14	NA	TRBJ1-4	CASSVDRGPRGLFF	TGTGCCAGCAGTGTCGACAGGGGGCCGCGGGGACTGTTTTTT
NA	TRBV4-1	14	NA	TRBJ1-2	CASSQERSLYGYTF	TGCGCCAGCAGCCAAGAGCGCTCTCTCTATGGCTACACCTTC
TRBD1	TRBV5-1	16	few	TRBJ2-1	CASSHKPGQGYNEQFF	TGCGCCAGCAGCCACAAGCCGGGACAGGGGTACAATGAGCAGTTCTTC
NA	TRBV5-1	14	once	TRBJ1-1	CASSTGQTNTEAFF	TGCGCCAGCAGCACAGGACAGACGAACACTGAAGCTTTCTTT
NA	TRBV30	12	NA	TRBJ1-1	CARASEESEAFF	TGTGCGCGAGCGTCCGAGGAGAGCGAAGCTTTCTTT
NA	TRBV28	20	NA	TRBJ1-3	CASSLLSLRTNRLSGNTIYF	TGTGCCAGCAGTTTGCTAAGTCTGCGGACGAACAGGCTCTCTGGAAACACCATATATTTT
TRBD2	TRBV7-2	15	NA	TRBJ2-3	CASRERGGRTDTQYF	TGTGCCAGCAGAGAGCGGGGGGGCCGGACAGATACGCAGTATTTT
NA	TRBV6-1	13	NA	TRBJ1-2	CASRATGSYGYTF	TGTGCCAGCAGGGCCACAGGCTCATATGGCTACACCTTC
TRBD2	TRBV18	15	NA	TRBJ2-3	CASSPRAGGKDTQYF	TGTGCCAGCTCACCAAGAGCGGGGGGGAAGGATACGCAGTATTTT
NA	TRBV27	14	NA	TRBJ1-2	CASSLSDSNYGYTF	TGTGCCAGCAGTTTATCGGACAGTAACTATGGCTACACCTTC
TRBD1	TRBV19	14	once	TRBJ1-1	CASSTGQGVTEAFF	TGTGCCAGTAGTACGGGACAGGGAGTCACTGAAGCTTTCTTT
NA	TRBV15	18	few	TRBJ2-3	CATSRGPLRPGFADTQYF	TGTGCCACCAGCAGAGGCCCACTACGCCCAGGGTTCGCAGATACGCAGTATTTT